This TCR beta chain comes out of a study of T cell changes during pregnancy in multiple sclerosis (dated by TCRdb to between 2017 and 2020). Describing the broader study: The study examined how the T cell repertoire changed over the course of pregnancy in women with multiple sclerosis.

The CDR3 runs 13 amino acids, cysteine and phenylalanine included. Just CDR3 DNA is preserved here, 39 bases in frame from base 1. The germline V and J ends show losses of 4 bases and 11 bases respectively, and no gene match explains 9 bases of the junction. Based on the germline V gene, the CDR1 and CDR2 sequences are SGHRS and YFSETQ. The library was prepared using the immunoSEQ multiplex PCR assay. This immuneACCESS table, as held by TCRdb, lists in-frame sequences with V and J called but not all clones. Of the missing ones, under half trace to an unresolved V gene in checked studies; the others have no known cause. The sample records about 36,000 clones, approximately 90% of which are singletons. The ten largest clones represent 0.45% to 0.6% of the sample. As regards this clone: The clone's antigen remains unknown. Nothing much larger sits one base from this clone, and base qualities are not available.

This TCR came from a female donor with multiple sclerosis, enrolled in a pregnancy study. The sequence is built from TRBV5-1 and TRBJ2-7, with 10 junctional bases fitting TRBD2. The material sequenced was CD4+ T cells from peripheral blood mononuclear cells, taken in the first trimester of pregnancy. The DNA sequence is TGCGCCAGCAGCCCGGATGCCGGGACTAGCGAGTACTTC. This encodes CASSPDAGTSEYF.